This T cell receptor beta chain was obtained from a study of cytotoxic CD8 clonotypes in ibrutinib-treated CLL. Study-wide background: The group held 11 to 12 relapsed/refractory and 15 treatment-naive patients, with roughly 17 IGHV unmutated. There were, on average, 255,043 productive templates and tens of thousands of productive rearrangements per sample.

Findings of the study overall: Investigators sampled sustained-remission and progressing patients at differing times.

The intended depth for sequencing was 1 in 200,000 to 1 in 1 million T cells. Clones were read by immunoSEQ multiplex PCR, and TCRdb kept only the in-frame ones, dropping some. The table has some 40,000 clones, 65% to 70% seen once. V was shortened by 5 bases and J by 8 bases, with 8 bases between the two germline ends. Germline CDR1 reads SGDLS; CDR2 reads YYNGEE. This CDR3 is 12 amino acids long. Points on this clone: The antigen is unknown.

The chain employs TRBV9 and TRBJ1-6; D is uncertain. The TCR comes from a human donor with chronic lymphocytic leukemia. The starting material was PBMCs, obtained at disease progression, from a patient treated with ibrutinib. The CDR3 nucleotides are TGTGCCAGCAGGGCCCGGGATTCACCCCTCCACTTT. As protein: CASRARDSPLHF.